This is a list of T cell receptor beta chains from one sample in a study of neurological immune-mediated disorders. TCRdb passed the 5' RACE reads through MiXCR, listing each CDR3 protein once. This table has under 60,000 distinct CDR3 sequences, about 15% appearing once. Sample: PBMCs. The receptor set was obtained from a man aged 55 to 70 in good health. Both conserved end residues are part of each CDR3. Each record gives: J gene, V gene, clone size, D gene, CDR3 DNA, CDR3 protein. A D gene is named only where the DNA matches it firmly. Where a row states a size, it is once, few, many or the class of an expanded clone; other rows omit it.

>TRBJ2-1|TRBV3-1|NA|NA
TGTGCCAGCAGCCAAGATCTGGGGACAAATGAGCAGTTCTTC
CASSQDLGTNEQFF
>TRBJ2-1|TRBV7-2|many|TRBD2
TGTGCCAGCAGCTCGTCACTAGCGCCCTCCTACAATGAGCAGTTCTTC
CASSSSLAPSYNEQFF
>TRBJ2-7|TRBV28|many|TRBD1
TGTGCCAGCAGTCGTACCGGGACAGGGGGCAGGTACGAGCAGTACTTC
CASSRTGTGGRYEQYF
>TRBJ1-1|TRBV10-3|many|NA
TGTGCCACCGCGGACGGGGCCACTGAAGCTTTCTTT
CATADGATEAFF
>TRBJ2-3|TRBV12-5|many|NA
TGTGCTAGTGGTCCAGGAGTAGATACGCAGTATTTT
CASGPGVDTQYF
>TRBJ2-7|TRBV7-7|many|NA
TGTGCTAGCAGCTTAGTGCCGTCGTCAGACGAGCAGTACTTC
CASSLVPSSDEQYF
>TRBJ2-7|TRBV7-9|many|TRBD2
TGTGCCAGCAGCCCTGCGAGCGGCGGGGGAACCTACGAGCAGTACTTC
CASSPASGGGTYEQYF
>TRBJ1-2|TRBV18|NA|TRBD1
TGTGCCAGCTCCCCCTGGGGACAGGCCTCTAACTATGGCTACACCTTC
CASSPWGQASNYGYTF
>TRBJ2-7|TRBV20-1|many|NA
TGCAGTGCTAGAGATTTAGTTAGGTTAGGTAGGACCTACGAGCAGTACTTC
CSARDLVRLGRTYEQYF
>TRBJ2-1|TRBV7-2|many|NA
TGTGCCAGCAGCAACGGCTATGAGCAGTTCTTC
CASSNGYEQFF
>TRBJ2-5|TRBV5-5|many|TRBD1
TGTGCCAGCAGCTTGGAGACAGGGGCCCAGTACTTC
CASSLETGAQYF
>TRBJ2-7|TRBV20-1|many|NA
TGCAGTGCTAGAAGCTCCTACGAGCAGTACTTC
CSARSSYEQYF
>TRBJ2-7|TRBV10-3|many|NA
TGTGCCATCAGGAGGGAAGGGGAAGAGCAGTACTTC
CAIRREGEEQYF
>TRBJ2-2|TRBV20-1|many|NA
TGCAGTGCTAGGGACCCGACTGTTGGGAGCACCGGGGAGCTGTTTTTT
CSARDPTVGSTGELFF
>TRBJ2-2|TRBV3-1|many|TRBD2
TGTGCCAGCAGCCAAGCCGGACTAGCGGGCTACACCGGGGAGCTGTTTTTT
CASSQAGLAGYTGELFF
>TRBJ2-7|TRBV10-1|many|TRBD1
TGCGCCAGCAGTGGGACAGGGCCCTACGAGCAGTACTTC
CASSGTGPYEQYF
>TRBJ2-7|TRBV7-2|NA|TRBD1
TGTGCCAGCAGCTTTCCCCGCGAGGGACAGGGTTTCTACGAGCAGTACTTC
CASSFPREGQGFYEQYF
>TRBJ2-6|TRBV20-1|many|TRBD1
TGCAGTGCTAGAAACCCGGGACAGGGGAGCTCTGGGGCCAACGTCCTGACTTTC
CSARNPGQGSSGANVLTF
>TRBJ2-3|TRBV28|NA|TRBD1
TGTGCCAACAGTACTCGACAGGGGGTCCATCTGGGTGTGGATACGCAGTATTTT
CANSTRQGVHLGVDTQYF
>TRBJ2-1|TRBV5-1|many|TRBD2
TGCGCCAGCAGCACAGGGAGACTAGCGGGAGGGCGTCGTTTTAGTGGCAGTGAGCAGTTCTTC
CASSTGRLAGGRRFSGSEQFF
>TRBJ1-4|TRBV7-2|many|NA
TGTGCCAGCACCAGACTCGGGGGCGCGAATGAAAAACTGTTTTTT
CASTRLGGANEKLFF
>TRBJ2-1|TRBV5-1|many|TRBD2
TGCGCCAGCAGCTTGGGGACTAGCGGGAGGGGATCTGAGCAGTTCTTC
CASSLGTSGRGSEQFF
>TRBJ2-1|TRBV5-1|many|NA
TGCGCCAGCAGCTTGACGGGGTCCTACAATGAGCAGTTCTTC
CASSLTGSYNEQFF
>TRBJ2-1|TRBV7-2|many|NA
TGTGCCAGCAGCTTCATACGTGAGCAGTTCTTC
CASSFIREQFF
>TRBJ1-5|TRBV6-2/TRBV6-3|many|NA
TGTGCCAGCAGGAACGGCGGTTATAGCAATCAGCCCCAGCATTTT
CASRNGGYSNQPQHF
>TRBJ2-7|TRBV11-2|few|TRBD2
TGTGCCAGCAGCTTGGGTAGCGGGACCCACCCCTACGAGCAGTACTTC
CASSLGSGTHPYEQYF
>TRBJ2-3|TRBV5-1|many|NA
TGCGCCAGCAGCCCCCGAGGGGGGCCCACAGATACGCAGTATTTT
CASSPRGGPTDTQYF
>TRBJ2-2|TRBV9|many|NA
TGTGCCAGCAATAACAGGGCTGGCGGGGAGCTGTTTTTT
CASNNRAGGELFF
>TRBJ2-5|TRBV7-8|many|NA
TGTGCCAGCACCACGGGGACCCAAGAGACCCAGTACTTC
CASTTGTQETQYF